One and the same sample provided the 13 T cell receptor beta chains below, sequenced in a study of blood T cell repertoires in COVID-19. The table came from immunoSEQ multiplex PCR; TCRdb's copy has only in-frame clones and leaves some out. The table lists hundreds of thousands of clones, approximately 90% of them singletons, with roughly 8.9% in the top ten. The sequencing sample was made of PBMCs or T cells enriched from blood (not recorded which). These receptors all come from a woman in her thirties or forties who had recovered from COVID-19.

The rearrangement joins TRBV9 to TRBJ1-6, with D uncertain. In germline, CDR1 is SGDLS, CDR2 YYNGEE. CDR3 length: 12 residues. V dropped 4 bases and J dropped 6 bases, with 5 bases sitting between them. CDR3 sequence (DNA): TGTGCCAGCAGCCCCGGTAATTCACCCCTCCACTTT. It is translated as CASSPGNSPLHF.

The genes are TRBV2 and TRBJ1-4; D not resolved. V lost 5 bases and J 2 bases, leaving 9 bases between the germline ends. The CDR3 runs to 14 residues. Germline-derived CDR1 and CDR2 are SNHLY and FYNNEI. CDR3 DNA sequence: TGTGCCAGCAGTCGATGGGCCACTAATGAAAAACTGTTTTTT. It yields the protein CASSRWATNEKLFF.

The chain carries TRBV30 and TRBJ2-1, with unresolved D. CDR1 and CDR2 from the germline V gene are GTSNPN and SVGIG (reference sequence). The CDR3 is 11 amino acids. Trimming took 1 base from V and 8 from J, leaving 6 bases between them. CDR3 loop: CAWSGGDEQFF. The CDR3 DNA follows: TGTGCCTGGAGTGGAGGAGATGAGCAGTTCTTC. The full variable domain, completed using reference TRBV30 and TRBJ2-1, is SQTIHQWPATLVQPVGSPLSLECTVEGTSNPNLYWYRQAAGRGLQLLFYSVGIGQISSEVPQNLSASRPQDRQFILSSKKLLLSDSGFYLCAWSGGDEQFFGPGTRLTVL.

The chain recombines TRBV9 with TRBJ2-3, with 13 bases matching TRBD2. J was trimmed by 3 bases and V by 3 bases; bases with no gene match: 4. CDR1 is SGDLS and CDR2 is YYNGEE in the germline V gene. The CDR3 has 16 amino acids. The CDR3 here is CASSGLAGGMTDTQYF. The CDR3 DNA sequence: TGTGCCAGCAGCGGACTAGCGGGAGGTATGACAGATACGCAGTATTTT.

CDR3: CASSFRQGDTEAFF. CDR3 coding DNA: TGCGCCAGCAGCTTCCGGCAGGGGGACACTGAAGCTTTCTTT. This sequence joins TRBV5-1 and TRBJ1-1; 7 bases agree with TRBD1. CDR3 size: 14 residues. Looked up from germline, CDR1 is SGHRS and CDR2 is YFSETQ. Trimming removed 2 bases from V and 3 bases from J; junction bases left unmatched: 4.

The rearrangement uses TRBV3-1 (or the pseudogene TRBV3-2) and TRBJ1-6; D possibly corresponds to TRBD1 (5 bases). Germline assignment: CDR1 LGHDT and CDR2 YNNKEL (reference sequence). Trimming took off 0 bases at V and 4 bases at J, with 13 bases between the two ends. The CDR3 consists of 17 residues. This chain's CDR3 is CASSQERGGVYNSPLHF. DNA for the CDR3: TGTGCCAGCAGCCAAGAAAGGGGAGGGGTTTATAATTCACCCCTCCACTTT.

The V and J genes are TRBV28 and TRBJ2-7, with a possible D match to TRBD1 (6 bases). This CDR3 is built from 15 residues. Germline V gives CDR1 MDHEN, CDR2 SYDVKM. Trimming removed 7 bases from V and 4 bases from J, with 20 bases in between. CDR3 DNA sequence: TGTGCCAGCAACCCTTGGGCCAGGGGCAATTACGAGCAGTACTTC. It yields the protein CASNPWARGNYEQYF.

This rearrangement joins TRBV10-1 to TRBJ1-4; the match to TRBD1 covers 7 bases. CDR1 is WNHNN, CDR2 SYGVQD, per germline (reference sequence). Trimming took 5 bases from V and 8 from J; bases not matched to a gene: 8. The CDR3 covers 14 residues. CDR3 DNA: TGCGCCAGCAGTCCGACAGGGAAGGACGAAAAACTGTTTTTT. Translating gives CASSPTGKDEKLFF.

The CDR3, as DNA: TGTGCCAGCAGCTTAGAGCAGGGGGCATCCGAAAAACTGTTTTTT. It translates to CASSLEQGASEKLFF. This sequence joins TRBV7-6 and TRBJ1-4; 8 bases align to TRBD1. V was clipped by 1 base and J by 8 bases; unmatched bases: 6. CDR3 size: 15 residues. Germline CDR1 is SGHVS and CDR2 is FNYEAQ.

The CDR3 here is CASSYRGGTEAFF. The CDR3 DNA reads TGTGCCAGCAGTTACAGGGGGGGCACTGAAGCTTTCTTT. This chain links TRBV28 with TRBJ1-1; 8 positions agree with TRBD1. This CDR3 spans 13 amino acids. The junction had 2 bases not matched to a gene; V was cut back by 4 bases and J by 4 bases. Germline V gene sequence: CDR1 MDHEN, CDR2 SYDVKM.

The CDR3 nucleotides read TGTGCTAGTGGTTTGGTAGGTTTCTGGGGGCGAGGCTATGGCTACACCTTC. Its translation is CASGLVGFWGRGYGYTF. The V and J genes are TRBV12-5 and TRBJ1-2; maybe TRBD1 (6 bases). Germline V gene lookup returns CDR1 LGHNT and CDR2 FRNRAP. The CDR3 has 17 amino acids. Deletions cut 0 bases from V and 4 bases from J, with 18 bases between.

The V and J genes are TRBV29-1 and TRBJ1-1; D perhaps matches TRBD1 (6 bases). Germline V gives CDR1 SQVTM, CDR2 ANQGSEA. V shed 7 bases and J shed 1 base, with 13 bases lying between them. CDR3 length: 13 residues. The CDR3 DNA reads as TGCAGCGCCAACTTAGGGGGGAACACTGAAGCTTTCTTT. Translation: CSANLGGNTEAFF.

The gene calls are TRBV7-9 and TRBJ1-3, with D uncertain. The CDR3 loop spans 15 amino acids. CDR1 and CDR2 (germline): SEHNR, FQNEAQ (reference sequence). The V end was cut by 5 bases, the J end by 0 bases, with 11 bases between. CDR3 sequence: CASSPDGLSGNTIYF. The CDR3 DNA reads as TGTGCCAGCAGCCCGGACGGACTCTCTGGAAACACCATATATTTT.